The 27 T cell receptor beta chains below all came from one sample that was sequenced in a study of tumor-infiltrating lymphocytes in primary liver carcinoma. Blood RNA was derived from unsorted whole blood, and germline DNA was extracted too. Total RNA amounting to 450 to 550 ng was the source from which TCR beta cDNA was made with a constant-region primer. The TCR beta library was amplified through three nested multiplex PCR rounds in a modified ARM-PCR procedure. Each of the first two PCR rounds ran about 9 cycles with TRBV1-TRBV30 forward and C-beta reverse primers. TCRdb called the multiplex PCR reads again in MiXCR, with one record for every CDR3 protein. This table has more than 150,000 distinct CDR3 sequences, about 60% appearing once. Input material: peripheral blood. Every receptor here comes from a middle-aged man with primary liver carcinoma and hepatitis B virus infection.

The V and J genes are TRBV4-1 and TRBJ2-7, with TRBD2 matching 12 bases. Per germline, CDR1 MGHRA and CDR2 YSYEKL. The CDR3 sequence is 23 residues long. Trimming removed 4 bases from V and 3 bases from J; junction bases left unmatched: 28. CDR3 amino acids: CASSRTIGQGIMTSGSRSYEQYF. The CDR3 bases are TGCGCCAGCAGCCGGACCATTGGACAGGGAATCATGACTAGCGGGAGTAGGAGCTACGAGCAGTACTTC.

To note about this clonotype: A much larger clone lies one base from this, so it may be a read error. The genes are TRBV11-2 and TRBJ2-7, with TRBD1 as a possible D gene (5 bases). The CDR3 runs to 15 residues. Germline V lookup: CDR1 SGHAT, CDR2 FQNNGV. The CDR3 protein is CASSFSAGNSHEQYF. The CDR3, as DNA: TGTGCCAGCAGCTTCAGCGCAGGGAACTCCCACGAGCAGTACTTC.

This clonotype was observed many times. The CDR3 DNA reads as TGTGCCAGCAGTGGGACGACTAGCACTAGCTCTGGGGCCAACGTCCTGACTTTC. It translates to CASSGTTSTSSGANVLTF. The chain combines TRBV12-3 or TRBV12-4 with TRBJ2-6; 7 nucleotides agree with TRBD2. There are 18 residues in the CDR3. Germline trimming cut 5 bases from V and 0 bases from J; bases unmatched to any gene: 10.

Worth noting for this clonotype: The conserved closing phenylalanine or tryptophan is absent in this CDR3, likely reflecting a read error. The CDR3 DNA follows: TGTGCCAGCAGCTCGGACAGATACTACGATCAGTACCTC. The encoded protein is CASSSDRYYDQYL. V gene TRBV11-2 combines with J gene TRBJ2-7; D might be TRBD1 (6 bases). The CDR3 loop spans 13 amino acids. Germline V gene lookup returns CDR1 SGHAT and CDR2 FQNNGV.

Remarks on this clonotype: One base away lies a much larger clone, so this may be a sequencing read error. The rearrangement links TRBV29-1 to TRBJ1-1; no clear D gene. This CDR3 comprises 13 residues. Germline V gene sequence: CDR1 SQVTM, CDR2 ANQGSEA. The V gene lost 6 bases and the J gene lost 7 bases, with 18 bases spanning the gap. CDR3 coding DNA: TGCAGCGTCCTGAGAACAGTGGGCATTGAAGCTTTCTTT. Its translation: CSVLRTVGIEAFF.

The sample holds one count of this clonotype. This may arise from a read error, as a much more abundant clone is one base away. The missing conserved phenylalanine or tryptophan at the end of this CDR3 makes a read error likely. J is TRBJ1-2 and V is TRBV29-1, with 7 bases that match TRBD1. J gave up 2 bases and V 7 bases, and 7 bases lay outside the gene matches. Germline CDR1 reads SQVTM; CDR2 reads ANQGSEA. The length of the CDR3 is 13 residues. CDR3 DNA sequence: TGCAGCGCCCTAATGACAGGGAACTATGGCTACACCTCC. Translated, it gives CSALMTGNYGYTS.

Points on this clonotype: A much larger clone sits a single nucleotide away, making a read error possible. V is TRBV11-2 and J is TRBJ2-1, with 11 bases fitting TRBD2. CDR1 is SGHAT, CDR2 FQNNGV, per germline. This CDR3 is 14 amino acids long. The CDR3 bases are TGTGCCTGCAGCGGGACTAGCGGATACAATGAGCAGTTCTTC. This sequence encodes CACSGTSGYNEQFF.

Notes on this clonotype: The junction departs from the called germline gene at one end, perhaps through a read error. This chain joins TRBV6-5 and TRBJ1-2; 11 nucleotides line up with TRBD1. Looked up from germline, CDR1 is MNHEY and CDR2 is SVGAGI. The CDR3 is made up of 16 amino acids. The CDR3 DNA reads TGTGCCAGCGGTTATATACGGACAGGGGGCGGCTATGGCTACACCTTC. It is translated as CASGYIRTGGGYGYTF.

This CDR3 reads CISSQDSAAFSYEQYF. CDR3 nucleotides: TGCATCAGCAGCCAAGACTCGGCGGCCTTCTCCTACGAGCAGTACTTC. The genes are TRBV4-1 and TRBJ2-7; D uncertain. The CDR3 length is 16 residues. Germline CDR1 MGHRA, CDR2 YSYEKL.

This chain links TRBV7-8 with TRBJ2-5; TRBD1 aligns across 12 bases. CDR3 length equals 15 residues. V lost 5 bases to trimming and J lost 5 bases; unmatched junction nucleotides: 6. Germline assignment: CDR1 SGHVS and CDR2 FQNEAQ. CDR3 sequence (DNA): TGTGCCAGCAGCCCCCGGGACAGGGGGCTCGAGACCCAGTACTTC. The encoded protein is CASSPRDRGLETQYF.

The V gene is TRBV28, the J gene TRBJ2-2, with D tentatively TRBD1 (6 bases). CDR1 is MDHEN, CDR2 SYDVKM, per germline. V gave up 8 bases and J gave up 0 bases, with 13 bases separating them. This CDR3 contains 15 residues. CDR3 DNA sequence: TGTGCCAGCGGAGGACAGCTTTCGAACACCGGGGAGCTGTTTTTT. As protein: CASGGQLSNTGELFF.

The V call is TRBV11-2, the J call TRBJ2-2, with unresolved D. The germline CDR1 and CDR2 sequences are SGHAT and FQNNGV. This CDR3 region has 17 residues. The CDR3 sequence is CDISLRSGTANTGELFF. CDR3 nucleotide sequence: TGTGACATCAGCTTACGGTCAGGAACAGCGAACACCGGGGAGCTGTTTTTT. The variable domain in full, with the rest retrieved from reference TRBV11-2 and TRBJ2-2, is EAGVAQSPRYKIIEKRQSVAFWCNPISGHATLYWYQQILGQGPKLLIQFQNNGVVDDSQLPKDRFSAERLKGVDSTLKIQPAKLEDSAVYLCDISLRSGTANTGELFFGEGSRLTVL.

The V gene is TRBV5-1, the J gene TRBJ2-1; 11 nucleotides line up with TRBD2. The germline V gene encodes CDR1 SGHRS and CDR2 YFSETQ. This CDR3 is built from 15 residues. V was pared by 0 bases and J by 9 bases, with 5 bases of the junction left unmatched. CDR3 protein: CASSLALAGGGEQFF. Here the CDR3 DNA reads TGCGCCAGCAGCTTGGCCCTAGCGGGGGGTGGTGAGCAGTTCTTC.

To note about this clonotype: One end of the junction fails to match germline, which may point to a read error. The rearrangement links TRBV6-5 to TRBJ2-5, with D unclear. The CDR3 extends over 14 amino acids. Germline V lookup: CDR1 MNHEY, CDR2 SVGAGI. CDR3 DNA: TGTGCCAGCAGATACTCACCCCTACAAGAGACCCAGTACTTC. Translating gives CASRYSPLQETQYF.

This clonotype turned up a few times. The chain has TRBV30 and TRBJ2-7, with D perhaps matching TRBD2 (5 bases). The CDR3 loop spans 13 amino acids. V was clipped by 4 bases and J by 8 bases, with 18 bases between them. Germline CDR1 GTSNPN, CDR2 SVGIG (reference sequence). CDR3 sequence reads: CAWIRDQYGKQYF. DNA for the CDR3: TGTGCCTGGATCCGCGACCAATACGGGAAGCAGTACTTC.

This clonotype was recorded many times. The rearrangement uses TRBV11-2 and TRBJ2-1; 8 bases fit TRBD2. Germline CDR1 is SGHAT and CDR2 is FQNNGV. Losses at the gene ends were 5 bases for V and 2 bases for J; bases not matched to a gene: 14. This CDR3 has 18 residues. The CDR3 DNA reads TGTGCCAGCAGCCACCCCCTTACCGGGACTAGTCCCTACAATGAGCAGTTCTTC. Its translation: CASSHPLTGTSPYNEQFF. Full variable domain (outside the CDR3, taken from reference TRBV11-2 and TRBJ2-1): EAGVAQSPRYKIIEKRQSVAFWCNPISGHATLYWYQQILGQGPKLLIQFQNNGVVDDSQLPKDRFSAERLKGVDSTLKIQPAKLEDSAVYLCASSHPLTGTSPYNEQFFGPGTRLTVL.

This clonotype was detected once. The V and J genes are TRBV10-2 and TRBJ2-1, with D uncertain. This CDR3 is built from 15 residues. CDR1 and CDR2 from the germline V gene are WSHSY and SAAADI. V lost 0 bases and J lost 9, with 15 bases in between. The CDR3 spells CASSESGIGHCEQFF. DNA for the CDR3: TGCGCCAGCAGTGAGTCCGGTATCGGGCACTGTGAGCAGTTCTTC.

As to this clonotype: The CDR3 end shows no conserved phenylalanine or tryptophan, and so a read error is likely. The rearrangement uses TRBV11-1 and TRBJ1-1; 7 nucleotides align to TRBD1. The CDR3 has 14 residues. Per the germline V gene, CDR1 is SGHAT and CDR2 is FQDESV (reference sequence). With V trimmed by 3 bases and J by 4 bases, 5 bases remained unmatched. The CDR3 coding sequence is TGTGCCAGCAGCTTTGGGACAGCCAGCACTGAAGCTTTCTCT. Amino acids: CASSFGTASTEAFS.

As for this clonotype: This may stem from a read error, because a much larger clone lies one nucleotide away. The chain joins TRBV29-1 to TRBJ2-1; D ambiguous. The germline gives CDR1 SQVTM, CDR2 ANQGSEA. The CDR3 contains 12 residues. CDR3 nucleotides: TGCAGCGTTCTCGACGGATCGGGTGAGCAGTCCTTC. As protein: CSVLDGSGEQSF.

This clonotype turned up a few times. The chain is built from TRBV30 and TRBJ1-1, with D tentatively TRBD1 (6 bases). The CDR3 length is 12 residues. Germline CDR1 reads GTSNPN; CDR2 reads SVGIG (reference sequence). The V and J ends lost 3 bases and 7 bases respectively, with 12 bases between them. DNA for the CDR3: TGTGCCTGGAGCCCTGCAGGGGTTGAAGCTTTCTTT. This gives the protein CAWSPAGVEAFF.

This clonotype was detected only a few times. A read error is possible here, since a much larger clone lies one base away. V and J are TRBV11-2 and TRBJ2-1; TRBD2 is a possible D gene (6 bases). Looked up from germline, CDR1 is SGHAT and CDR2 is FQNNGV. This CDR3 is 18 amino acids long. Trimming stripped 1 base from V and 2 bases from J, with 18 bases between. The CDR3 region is CASSLVGGSGHTYNEQFF. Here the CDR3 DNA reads TGTGCCAGCAGCTTAGTCGGCGGTAGCGGACACACCTACAATGAGCAGTTCTTC. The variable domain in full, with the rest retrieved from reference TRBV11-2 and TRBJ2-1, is EAGVAQSPRYKIIEKRQSVAFWCNPISGHATLYWYQQILGQGPKLLIQFQNNGVVDDSQLPKDRFSAERLKGVDSTLKIQPAKLEDSAVYLCASSLVGGSGHTYNEQFFGPGTRLTVL.

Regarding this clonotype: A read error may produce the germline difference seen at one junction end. CDR3 protein: CASRTSGSYEQLF. As DNA, the CDR3 is TGTGCCAGCCGGACTAGCGGGAGCTATGAGCAGCTCTTC. This sequence joins TRBV6-5 and TRBJ2-1; 13 nucleotides line up with TRBD2. The CDR3 contains 13 residues. Germline values: CDR1 MNHEY, CDR2 SVGAGI.

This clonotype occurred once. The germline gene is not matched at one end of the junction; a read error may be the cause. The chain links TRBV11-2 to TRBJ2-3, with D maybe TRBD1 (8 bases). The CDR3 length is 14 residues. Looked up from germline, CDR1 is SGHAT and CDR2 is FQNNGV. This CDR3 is CASSFNGGTGTQYF. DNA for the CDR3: TGTGCCAGCAGCTTCAACGGGGGGACAGGTACGCAGTATTTT. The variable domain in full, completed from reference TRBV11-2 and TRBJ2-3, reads EAGVAQSPRYKIIEKRQSVAFWCNPISGHATLYWYQQILGQGPKLLIQFQNNGVVDDSQLPKDRFSAERLKGVDSTLKIQPAKLEDSAVYLCASSFNGGTGTQYFGPGTRLTVL.

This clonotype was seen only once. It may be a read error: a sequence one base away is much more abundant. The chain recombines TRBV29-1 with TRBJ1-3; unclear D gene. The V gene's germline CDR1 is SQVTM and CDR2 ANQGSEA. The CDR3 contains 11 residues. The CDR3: CSSLTGNTMYF. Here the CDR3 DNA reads TGCAGTTCCTTGACTGGAAACACCATGTATTTT.

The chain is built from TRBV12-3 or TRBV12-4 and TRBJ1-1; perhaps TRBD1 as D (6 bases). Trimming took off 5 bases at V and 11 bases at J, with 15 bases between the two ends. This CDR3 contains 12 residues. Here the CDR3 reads CASSLLGQIAFF. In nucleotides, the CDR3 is TGTGCCAGCAGTCTCCTCGGACAGATCGCTTTCTTT.

This chain's CDR3 is CASCRNGLKDTDTQYF. The CDR3 DNA is TGTGCCAGCTGCCGCAACGGACTGAAAGACACAGATACGCAGTATTTT. This chain joins TRBV11-2 and TRBJ2-3; possible D gene TRBD2, 5 bases. This CDR3 is 16 amino acids long. V was pared by 8 bases and J by 2 bases, with 20 bases between. Germline CDR1 SGHAT, CDR2 FQNNGV. The whole variable domain, filled in from reference TRBV11-2 and TRBJ2-3, reads EAGVAQSPRYKIIEKRQSVAFWCNPISGHATLYWYQQILGQGPKLLIQFQNNGVVDDSQLPKDRFSAERLKGVDSTLKIQPAKLEDSAVYLCASCRNGLKDTDTQYFGPGTRLTVL.

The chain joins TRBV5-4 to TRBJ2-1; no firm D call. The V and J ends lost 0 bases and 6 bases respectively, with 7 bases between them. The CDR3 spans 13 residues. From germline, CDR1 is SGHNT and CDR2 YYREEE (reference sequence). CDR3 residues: CASSLDQINEQFF. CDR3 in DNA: TGTGCCAGCAGCTTGGACCAGATCAATGAGCAGTTCTTC.